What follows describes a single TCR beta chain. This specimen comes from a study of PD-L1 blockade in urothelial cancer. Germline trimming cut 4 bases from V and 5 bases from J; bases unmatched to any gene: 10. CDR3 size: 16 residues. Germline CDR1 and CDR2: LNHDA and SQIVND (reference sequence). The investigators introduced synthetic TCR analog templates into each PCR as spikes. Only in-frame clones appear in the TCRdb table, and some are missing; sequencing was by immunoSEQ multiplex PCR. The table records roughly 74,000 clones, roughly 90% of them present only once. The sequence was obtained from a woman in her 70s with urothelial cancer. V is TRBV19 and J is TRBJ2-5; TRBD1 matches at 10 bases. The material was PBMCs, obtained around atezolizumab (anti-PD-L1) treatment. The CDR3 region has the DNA TGTGCCAGTAGTAGCCTCCGGGACAGGGGTTCGGAGACCCAGTACTTC. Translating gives CASSSLRDRGSETQYF.